This TCR beta chain comes out of a study of T-cell reconstitution after alpha-beta-depleted transplantation in children. This clonotype was seen a handful of times. At one end, the junction sequence differs from germline, possibly due to a read error. Unique molecular identifiers were used to barcode this TCRbeta library. TCRdb re-derived calls from the PCR reads in MiXCR, one entry per CDR3 protein. The data show a few hundred thousand distinct CDR3 sequences, 10% seen once. The sample in question was PBMCs from the stem cell graft donor, obtained from the stem cell graft. The receptor comes from a human donor who donated a stem cell graft to a child with acute lymphoblastic leukemia.

The DNA of the CDR3 is TGTGCCAGCAGCTTAGCAATTCTAGAAACGCAGTATTTT. Its translation is CASSLAILETQYF. The gene calls are TRBV12-3 or TRBV12-4 and TRBJ2-3, with unresolved D. There are 13 residues in the CDR3.